A few counts support the clone carrying this T cell receptor beta chain. Its antigen is as yet unknown. Carried by the TCR beta cDNA libraries were unique molecular identifiers. There were about 1 to 10 million T cells, and some 500,000 cDNA molecules came from them. TCRdb reprocessed the PCR reads with MiXCR, giving one entry per CDR3 protein. Of about 190,000 distinct CDR3 sequences listed, approximately 29% are singletons. Trimming removed 0 bases at V and 1 base at J, with 10 bases between. This CDR3 is 17 amino acids long. Per germline, CDR1 MNHEY and CDR2 SVGAGI. This sample is part of a study of post-analysis software for immune sequencing data. On the study more broadly: Courses of disease covered relapsing-remitting, secondary progressive and progressive-relapsing multiple sclerosis. Findings and limits, study-wide: Samples made in the same batch grouped tightly together by F measure. Patients carried roughly 5 TRBV segments more frequently than controls did, and TRBV5-6, TRBV5-1 and TRBV20-1 were among them. Among multiple sclerosis patients, normalized Chao1 diversity was significantly below that of controls.

The clonotype was recovered from a girl aged 2 to 17 with multiple sclerosis. The chain combines TRBV6-5 with TRBJ1-6; D unclear. The sample taken for sequencing was blood. The CDR3 reads CASSYSPGGSYNSPLHF. For the CDR3, the DNA is TGTGCCAGCAGTTACTCCCCAGGAGGTTCCTATAATTCACCCCTCCACTTT.